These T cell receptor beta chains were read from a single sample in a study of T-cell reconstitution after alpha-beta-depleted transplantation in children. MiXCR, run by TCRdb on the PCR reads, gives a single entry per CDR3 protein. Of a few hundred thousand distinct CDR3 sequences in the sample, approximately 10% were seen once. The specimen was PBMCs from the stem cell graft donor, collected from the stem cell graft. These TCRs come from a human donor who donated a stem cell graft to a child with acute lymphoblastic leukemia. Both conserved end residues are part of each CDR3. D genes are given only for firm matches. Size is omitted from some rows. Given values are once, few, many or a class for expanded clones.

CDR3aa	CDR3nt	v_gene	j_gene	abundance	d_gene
CASSLETGRTDTQYF	TGTGCCAGCAGTCTCGAGACAGGGAGAACAGATACGCAGTATTTT	TRBV6-2/TRBV6-3	TRBJ2-3	.	TRBD1
CASSSLGGAGNTIYF	TGTGCCAGCAGTTCCCTAGGAGGTGCTGGAAACACCATATATTTT	TRBV6-5	TRBJ1-3	few	.
CASSLVTGDRFF	TGTGCCAGCAGCTTAGTAACAGGGGACCGGTTCTTC	TRBV7-8	TRBJ2-1	.	TRBD1
CASSLAGGQGTSRSYEQYF	TGCGCCAGCAGCTTGGCCGGGGGACAGGGAACCAGCCGATCCTACGAGCAGTACTTC	TRBV5-1	TRBJ2-7	.	TRBD1
CSSGVPRGTDTQYF	TGTAGTAGCGGGGTTCCCCGAGGCACAGATACGCAGTATTTT	TRBV12-3/TRBV12-4	TRBJ2-3	few	TRBD2
CASSSAGPYEQYF	TGCGCCAGCAGCTCGGCAGGGCCCTACGAGCAGTACTTC	TRBV5-1	TRBJ2-7	.	.
CASSYSNLLDYGYTF	TGTGCCAGCAGTTACTCGAATCTCCTGGACTATGGCTACACCTTC	TRBV6-2/TRBV6-3	TRBJ1-2	.	.
CASSPPGGQQETQYF	TGTGCCAGCTCACCACCGGGAGGCCAACAAGAGACCCAGTACTTC	TRBV18	TRBJ2-5	many	.
CASSQDSSKNIQYF	TGTGCCAGCAGCCAAGATAGCTCCAAAAACATTCAGTACTTC	TRBV3-1	TRBJ2-4	.	.
CASSIAGGVWDEQFF	TGCGCCAGCAGCATAGCGGGAGGGGTTTGGGATGAGCAGTTCTTC	TRBV5-1	TRBJ2-1	.	TRBD2
CASSGGLAGARETQYF	TGCGCCAGCAGCGGCGGACTAGCGGGAGCGAGGGAGACCCAGTACTTC	TRBV5-1	TRBJ2-5	few	TRBD2
CASSQDRLGLAGDEQYF	TGCGCCAGCAGCCAAGATCGCCTGGGACTAGCGGGAGACGAGCAGTACTTC	TRBV4-3	TRBJ2-7	.	TRBD2